The T cell receptor (beta chain) under discussion was sequenced for a study of T-cell memory formation after mild COVID-19 (dated by TCRdb to the early 2020s). With respect to the entire study: TCR sequence clusters from the two donors were largely donor specific. In a couple of donors, T-cell clones that expanded and contracted after mild COVID-19 were followed by sequencing TCRalpha and TCRbeta repertoires longitudinally. Two young, previously healthy adult volunteers, one female and one male, were included in the cohort. What the work shows at the level of the full study, not this receptor alone: Some responding clones were detected in pre-infection memory, suggesting pre-existing cross-reactive memory T cells joined the SARS-CoV-2 response. SARS-CoV-2 specificity was not confirmed for the second-wave clones peaking on day 37. Clones contracting from day 15 to 85 had balanced CD4/CD8 phenotypes, while a second wave expanding from day 15 to 37 was biased towards CD4+. Only a couple of mild cases were covered in the study, and larger cohorts including severe cases with pre-infection samples were considered necessary. Contracting CD4+ clones were located mainly in the CM and EM memory subsets, whereas CD8+ clones were found to be enriched in EMRA.

There are 16 amino acids in the CDR3, from cysteine to phenylalanine inclusive. The kept DNA is CDR3 alone, 48 bases in frame from the first base. V is clipped by 3 bases and J by 6 bases, and the sequence between their germline boundaries is 17 bases long. The germline V gene sets CDR1 to MGHDK and CDR2 to SYGVNS. Ficoll-Paque density gradient centrifugation was the method used to isolate PBMCs. Sequencing relied on an Illumina NovaSeq 6000. TCRalpha and TCRbeta cDNA libraries were constructed by 5'RACE with constant-segment primers, with sample barcodes and unique molecular identifiers being introduced. RNA was extracted from every sample with Trizol reagent. Library amplification was performed in two PCR steps, and a second sample barcode and Illumina TruSeq adapters were introduced in the second step. Sequencing of libraries was performed on an Illumina NovaSeq with 2 x 150 bp paired-end reads. In the original analysis: With migec v1.2.7, reads were demultiplexed and then collapsed into UMI-guided consensus sequences. With mixcr v2.1.11, UMI consensuses were aligned to TRA and TRB V and J templates and assembled into clonotypes. Clonotypes were classified as expanded or contracted when called significant by both edgeR and NoisET, with noise models trained on biological replicates. edgeR calls used a false discovery rate-adjusted p below 0.01 and a log2 fold-change threshold of 1. As an exploratory analysis of dynamics, PCA with hierarchical clustering was applied to max-normalized trajectories of the 1000 most abundant clonotypes. Each responding clone was given a CD4 or CD8 phenotype based on the CD4+ and CD8+ repertoires, which had been sequenced separately. TCRdb passed the public sequencing reads through fastp at Q25 and MiXCR, retaining productive beta sequences. One record per CDR3 amino acid sequence lists the most common genes and DNA. The V and J calls follow TCRdb's processing rather than the paper's. Within this sample are about 29,000 distinct CDR3 sequences, with around 12% of them counted one time only. Together, the top ten hold 15% of the sample.

This clonotype was picked up many times. The antigen it binds to is not known. No per-base quality is available; no much larger clone lies one base away. This sequence was found in an adult woman who had mild COVID-19 (a few samples of this study predate the infection). The sample titles of this study are shuffled in the database, so cell type and time point are left out; the donor was told from shared clones. This sequence uses TRBV25-1 and TRBJ2-2; TRBD2 is a possible D gene, resting on 7 matching bases. Sequenced sample: PBMCs or a T cell subset sorted from them (not recorded which). The CDR3 here reads CASSEGAGDLPGELFF. The nucleotide sequence reads TGTGCCAGCAGTGAGGGGGCGGGGGACCTCCCCGGGGAGCTGTTTTTT.